The 19 T cell receptor beta chains below all came from one sample that was sequenced in a study of beta chain features in type 1 diabetes. Broader study findings: Within each of all four CD4+ subsets, Type 1 diabetes patients had TCRB CDR3s that were moderately but significantly shorter.

Expressed TCRB transcripts were sequenced, since all the RNA that had been isolated was reverse transcribed. Generated by immunoSEQ multiplex PCR, the TCRdb table keeps only in-frame clones and is missing some. The sample contains roughly 260,000 clones, roughly a tenth of which appear only once. These TCRs' antigens remain unknown. The specimen sequenced was naive CD4+ T cells from blood. The source of these receptors is a man between 25 and 39 years old with type 1 diabetes.

The chain combines TRBV30 with TRBJ2-3; 9 bases agree with TRBD2. This CDR3 has 14 residues. The germline gives CDR1 GTSNPN, CDR2 SVGIG (reference sequence). The J segment lost 5 bases and the V segment lost 7 bases, leaving 10 bases of the junction unmatched. CDR3 amino acids: CALSSGGGQDTQYF. CDR3 coding DNA: TGTGCCTTAAGTAGCGGGGGCGGGCAAGATACGCAGTATTTT.

This clone has a handful of counts. The DNA for the CDR3 is TGTGCCAGTAGTATGAGAGTATTCACAGATACGCAGTATTTT. Its translation: CASSMRVFTDTQYF. This chain links TRBV19 with TRBJ2-3; D unresolved. CDR1 is LNHDA and CDR2 is SQIVND in the germline V gene (reference sequence). The germline V and J ends were trimmed by 3 bases and 2 bases, with 9 bases remaining between them. The CDR3 consists of 14 residues.

V and J are TRBV28 and TRBJ2-2; possibly TRBD1 for D (6 bases). The germline V and J ends were trimmed by 2 bases and 6 bases, with 13 bases remaining between them. CDR3 size: 15 residues. Germline CDR1 reads MDHEN; CDR2 reads SYDVKM. The CDR3 nucleotides read TGTGCCAGCAGTTTACAGGGGCGCGTCGCCGGGGAGCTGTTTTTT. It yields the protein CASSLQGRVAGELFF.

In this sample, this clone turned up a few times. The chain has TRBV5-1 and TRBJ2-2; tentatively, D is TRBD1 (5 bases). The CDR3 has 14 residues. CDR1 is SGHRS, CDR2 YFSETQ, per germline. Trimming cost V 5 bases and J 4 bases, with 12 bases left between them. The CDR3 is CASRLTVSTGELFF. CDR3 DNA: TGCGCCAGCAGGCTGACAGTCAGCACCGGGGAGCTGTTTTTT.

The chain employs TRBV2 and TRBJ2-7, with 9 bases fitting TRBD1. The CDR3 has 15 amino acids. With V trimmed by 6 bases and J by 3 bases, 9 bases remained unmatched. CDR1 and CDR2 from the germline V gene are SNHLY and FYNNEI. CDR3 loop: CASSSTGGLRYEQYF. The CDR3 region has the DNA TGTGCCAGCAGCTCTACAGGGGGCTTGCGCTACGAGCAGTACTTC.

The V gene is TRBV11-2, the J gene TRBJ2-7, with D tentatively TRBD2 (5 bases). From germline, CDR1 is SGHAT and CDR2 FQNNGV. CDR3 length equals 13 residues. Trimming cost V 5 bases and J 5 bases, with 13 bases left between them. The CDR3 DNA is TGTGCCAGCAGCGTCCCCGGAGGCCACGAGCAGTACTTC. Translating gives CASSVPGGHEQYF.

This clone showed up just a few times. The CDR3: CASTGSGNTIYF. Here the CDR3 DNA reads TGTGCCAGCACCGGCTCTGGAAACACCATATATTTT. V is TRBV6-5 and J is TRBJ1-3; the D is unclear. From germline, CDR1 is MNHEY and CDR2 SVGAGI. The CDR3 runs to 12 residues. The germline V and J ends were trimmed by 7 bases and 0 bases, with 4 bases remaining between them.

The rearrangement joins TRBV7-3 to TRBJ2-5, with D perhaps TRBD1 (5 bases). Trimming left V 4 bases short and J 9 bases short, with 12 bases between. The CDR3 runs to 12 residues. Germline V lookup: CDR1 SGHTA, CDR2 FQGTGA. Here the CDR3 DNA reads TGTGCCAGCAGCTCAAACCAGGGCCCCCAGTACTTC. Amino acid sequence: CASSSNQGPQYF.

This clone appeared a few times. The gene calls are TRBV7-2 and TRBJ1-2, with 8 positions matching TRBD1. This CDR3 contains 15 residues. With 4 bases clipped from V and 2 bases from J, the junction kept 6 bases outside the gene matches. CDR1 SGHTA and CDR2 FQGNSA come from the germline V gene. CDR3 loop: CASSSRTGSNYGYTF. The CDR3 nucleotides read TGTGCCAGCAGCTCCCGGACAGGGTCAAACTATGGCTACACCTTC.

This chain connects TRBV11-2 to TRBJ1-1; TRBD1 is a possible D gene (6 bases). Germline V lookup: CDR1 SGHAT, CDR2 FQNNGV. V dropped 5 bases and J dropped 1 base, with 8 bases sitting between them. The CDR3 consists of 13 residues. CDR3 sequence reads: CASSQGRNTEAFF. CDR3 nucleotides: TGTGCCAGCAGCCAGGGGAGGAACACTGAAGCTTTCTTT. The full variable domain, rest sourced from reference TRBV11-2 and TRBJ1-1, is EAGVAQSPRYKIIEKRQSVAFWCNPISGHATLYWYQQILGQGPKLLIQFQNNGVVDDSQLPKDRFSAERLKGVDSTLKIQPAKLEDSAVYLCASSQGRNTEAFFGQGTRLTVV.

This clone was seen only a few times. This sequence joins TRBV12-5 and TRBJ2-7, with 11 nucleotides matching TRBD1. The germline V gene has CDR1 LGHNT and CDR2 FRNRAP. Trimming cost V 0 bases and J 2 bases; bases outside gene matches: 24. This CDR3 contains 23 residues. CDR3 residues: CASGLVPVGTWTGGSTSTYEQYF. The CDR3 nucleotides are TGTGCTAGTGGTTTGGTGCCTGTAGGAACTTGGACAGGGGGCTCCACGTCGACCTACGAGCAGTACTTC.

This clone was found a few times. V usage is TRBV5-6 and J usage is TRBJ2-7; 7 bases agree with TRBD2. This CDR3 has 17 amino acids. The V gene end was trimmed by 4 bases and the J gene end by 0 bases; junction bases not matched to a gene: 13. Germline V gene sequence: CDR1 SGHDT, CDR2 YYEEEE. CDR3 coding DNA: TGTGCCAGCAGCCCGTCGACTAGGGAGGGAGCCTCCTACGAGCAGTACTTC. Encoded protein: CASSPSTREGASYEQYF.

A few counts support this clone. The chain recombines TRBV11-2 with TRBJ2-3; tentative D call: TRBD2 (6 bases). The CDR3 runs to 12 residues. Looked up from germline, CDR1 is SGHAT and CDR2 is FQNNGV. Trimming took off 0 bases at V and 8 bases at J, with 6 bases between the two ends. CDR3 sequence: CASSLEEGTQYF. CDR3 DNA: TGTGCCAGCAGCTTAGAGGAGGGTACGCAGTATTTT.

This clone was observed a few times. This chain joins TRBV25-1 and TRBJ2-3, with 7 bases lining up with TRBD2. The CDR3 contains 15 residues. CDR1 MGHDK and CDR2 SYGVNS come from the germline V gene. The V and J ends lost 4 bases and 0 bases, in that order; junction bases with no gene match: 4. In DNA, the CDR3 is TGTGCCAGCAGTGGGCGGGGGACTAGCACAGATACGCAGTATTTT. Protein sequence: CASSGRGTSTDTQYF.

The V gene is TRBV7-9, the J gene TRBJ2-7; the D gene is possibly TRBD2 (5 bases). From germline, CDR1 is SEHNR and CDR2 FQNEAQ (reference sequence). CDR3 size: 16 residues. The V gene lost 5 bases and the J gene lost 0 bases, with 17 bases spanning the gap. The CDR3 is CASSTRRAISSYEQYF. CDR3 nucleotides: TGTGCCAGCAGCACCCGGCGGGCGATTAGCTCCTACGAGCAGTACTTC.

V gene TRBV11-2 combines with J gene TRBJ2-5; D is perhaps TRBD1 (5 bases). This CDR3 contains 15 residues. Trimming took 1 base from V and 5 from J, leaving 14 bases between them. Germline CDR1 is SGHAT and CDR2 is FQNNGV. This CDR3 is CASSLVPGPRETQYF. The CDR3 DNA is TGTGCCAGCAGCTTAGTCCCAGGGCCAAGGGAGACCCAGTACTTC.

This clone was detected only a few times. The rearrangement uses TRBV20-1 and TRBJ2-5; no clear D gene. V shed 1 base and J shed 5 bases, with 5 bases lying between them. Germline V gene lookup returns CDR1 DFQATT and CDR2 SNEGSKA (reference sequence). The CDR3 consists of 11 residues. The CDR3, as DNA: TGCAGTGCTAGAGGTAGTGAGACCCAGTACTTC. It yields the protein CSARGSETQYF.

J is TRBJ2-2 and V is TRBV7-3; D may be TRBD2 (6 bases). There are 14 residues in the CDR3. Germline V gene sequence: CDR1 SGHTA, CDR2 FQGTGA. V lost 4 bases, J lost 10 bases, and 16 bases lay in between. The CDR3 nucleotides are TGTGCCAGCAGCTACCGGGACTCCCGGACGGAGCTGTTTTTT. Encoded protein: CASSYRDSRTELFF.

This clone was counted a few times. V usage is TRBV7-9 and J usage is TRBJ2-5; TRBD2 matches 9 bases. V lost 9 bases, J lost 1 base, and 9 bases stayed unmatched. CDR3 length equals 15 residues. Germline V gene sequence: CDR1 SEHNR, CDR2 FQNEAQ (reference sequence). The CDR3 loop is CASGPLAGIQETQYF. In DNA form, the CDR3 reads TGTGCCAGTGGGCCGCTAGCGGGGATCCAAGAGACCCAGTACTTC.